The rows below give T cell receptor beta chains drawn from one sample of a study of T cells after yellow fever vaccination. TCRdb re-called the 5' RACE reads with MiXCR, one entry per CDR3 protein. The data show fewer than 350,000 distinct CDR3 sequences, 8.7% seen once. This specimen consisted of PBMCs, obtained on the day of the first yellow fever vaccination. The receptors come from a man in his late teens or twenties who received the YFV17D yellow fever vaccine. CDR3s include the opening cysteine and the closing phenylalanine or tryptophan. The D gene is left open where the match is weak. A row's size may be missing; if present it is once, few, many or a size class.

v_gene: TRBV6-5
j_gene: TRBJ2-3
abundance: many
d_gene: NA
CDR3nt: TGTGCCAGCCGACTAGGGGTGACTAGCACAGATACGCAGTATTTT
CDR3aa: CASRLGVTSTDTQYF

v_gene: TRBV7-8
j_gene: TRBJ2-1
abundance: NA
d_gene: TRBD1
CDR3nt: TGTGCCAGCAGCCATGAGACAGGGGGAGAAGATGAGCAGTTCTTC
CDR3aa: CASSHETGGEDEQFF

v_gene: TRBV5-6
j_gene: TRBJ2-5
abundance: NA
d_gene: NA
CDR3nt: TGTGCCAGCAGCTTGCCGGTCAAGGAGACCCAGTACTTC
CDR3aa: CASSLPVKETQYF

v_gene: TRBV11-2
j_gene: TRBJ2-1
abundance: few
d_gene: NA
CDR3nt: TGTGCCAGCAGGGCTGCTGCGTACAATGAGCAGTTCTTC
CDR3aa: CASRAAAYNEQFF

v_gene: TRBV29-1
j_gene: TRBJ1-2
abundance: NA
d_gene: NA
CDR3nt: TGCAGCGTTTACGTTAGGGGGGCGCTCTCTCACTATGGCTACACCTTC
CDR3aa: CSVYVRGALSHYGYTF

v_gene: TRBV5-1
j_gene: TRBJ2-7
abundance: NA
d_gene: TRBD1
CDR3nt: TGCGCCAGCAGCCCGGAAGGGACAGGGACCCACGAGCAGTACTTC
CDR3aa: CASSPEGTGTHEQYF

v_gene: TRBV3-1
j_gene: TRBJ2-3
abundance: few
d_gene: NA
CDR3nt: TGTGCCAGCAGCCGCAGACAGGTTGCCGGTACGCAGTATTTT
CDR3aa: CASSRRQVAGTQYF

v_gene: TRBV5-1
j_gene: TRBJ2-3
abundance: few
d_gene: NA
CDR3nt: TGCGCCAGCAGCTTGTCTGGGGTCCCCTCAGATACGCAGTATTTT
CDR3aa: CASSLSGVPSDTQYF

v_gene: TRBV5-1
j_gene: TRBJ2-5
abundance: few
d_gene: TRBD2
CDR3nt: TGCGCCAGCACCCCTAGCGGGGGAGGGAGAGAGACCCAGTACTTC
CDR3aa: CASTPSGGGRETQYF

v_gene: TRBV30
j_gene: TRBJ2-3
abundance: many
d_gene: TRBD2
CDR3nt: TGTGCCTGGACCTCTAAGCGGGGGGGCTTAGGTTGGACAGATACGCAGTATTTT
CDR3aa: CAWTSKRGGLGWTDTQYF

v_gene: TRBV5-1
j_gene: TRBJ2-7
abundance: NA
d_gene: TRBD2
CDR3nt: TGCGCCAGCAGCTTGGGAACGGGGGGGTCCCGCGACCTCTACGAGCAGTACTTC
CDR3aa: CASSLGTGGSRDLYEQYF

v_gene: TRBV20-1
j_gene: TRBJ2-3
abundance: few
d_gene: NA
CDR3nt: TGCAGTGCTAGTTCGGGTATCGGCACAGATACGCAGTATTTT
CDR3aa: CSASSGIGTDTQYF

v_gene: TRBV24-1
j_gene: TRBJ2-2
abundance: NA
d_gene: TRBD1
CDR3nt: TGTGCCACCAGTGAAGGACAGGGCCTATCAACCGGGGAGCTGTTTTTT
CDR3aa: CATSEGQGLSTGELFF

v_gene: TRBV5-1
j_gene: TRBJ2-2
abundance: NA
d_gene: NA
CDR3nt: TGCGCCAGCAGCTTGGAATCAAGGGTACGAAACACCGGGGAGCTGTTTTTT
CDR3aa: CASSLESRVRNTGELFF

v_gene: TRBV4-3
j_gene: TRBJ1-5
abundance: NA
d_gene: TRBD1
CDR3nt: TGCGCCAGCAGCTCGTCTTACCGGGACAGGGGGTTTCAGCCCCAGCATTTT
CDR3aa: CASSSSYRDRGFQPQHF

v_gene: TRBV6-5
j_gene: TRBJ2-2
abundance: few
d_gene: TRBD2
CDR3nt: TGTGCCAGTACTAGCGGGGGGGGGAACACCGGGGAGCTGTTTTTT
CDR3aa: CASTSGGGNTGELFF

v_gene: TRBV4-2
j_gene: TRBJ1-2
abundance: few
d_gene: NA
CDR3nt: TGTGCCAGCAGCCAAGTAGAGGGCGTTTCCTATGGCTACACCTTC
CDR3aa: CASSQVEGVSYGYTF

v_gene: TRBV7-9
j_gene: TRBJ1-2
abundance: NA
d_gene: NA
CDR3nt: TGTGCCAGCAGCTTTCAGAACTATGGCTACACCTTC
CDR3aa: CASSFQNYGYTF

v_gene: TRBV12-3/TRBV12-4
j_gene: TRBJ2-7
abundance: many
d_gene: NA
CDR3nt: TGTGCCAGCAGCCCGGCCGGATACGAGCAGTACTTC
CDR3aa: CASSPAGYEQYF

v_gene: TRBV7-9
j_gene: TRBJ2-7
abundance: many
d_gene: NA
CDR3nt: TGTGCCAGCAGCTTAGCCGGGACTGTCAACGAGCAGTACTTC
CDR3aa: CASSLAGTVNEQYF

v_gene: TRBV7-2
j_gene: TRBJ2-3
abundance: few
d_gene: TRBD2
CDR3nt: TGTGCCAGCAGCCCGGGGAGGGGCCGCACAGATACGCAGTATTTT
CDR3aa: CASSPGRGRTDTQYF

v_gene: TRBV6-5
j_gene: TRBJ1-2
abundance: few
d_gene: NA
CDR3nt: TGTGCCAGCAGCGACTCGTGGGGGGTAGGGGGCTACACCTTC
CDR3aa: CASSDSWGVGGYTF

v_gene: TRBV6-2/TRBV6-3
j_gene: TRBJ2-2
abundance: once
d_gene: NA
CDR3nt: TGTGCCAGCAGCCTACAGGGCACGGACACCGGGGAGCTGTTTTTT
CDR3aa: CASSLQGTDTGELFF

v_gene: TRBV6-1
j_gene: TRBJ1-6
abundance: many
d_gene: NA
CDR3nt: TGTGCCAGCAGTCGATCTGGGCTCAATTCACCCCTCCACTTT
CDR3aa: CASSRSGLNSPLHF

v_gene: TRBV7-2
j_gene: TRBJ2-7
abundance: few
d_gene: NA
CDR3nt: TGTGCCAGCAGCTCTCAGCATCCCCCCTACGAGCAGTACTTC
CDR3aa: CASSSQHPPYEQYF

v_gene: TRBV12-3/TRBV12-4
j_gene: TRBJ1-1
abundance: few
d_gene: TRBD1
CDR3nt: TGTGCCAGCAGTCCCCGACAGGGGATAACTGAAGCTTTCTTT
CDR3aa: CASSPRQGITEAFF

v_gene: TRBV20-1
j_gene: TRBJ2-5
abundance: many
d_gene: NA
CDR3nt: TGCAGTGCTAGTGCGGGGGCCGACCCTAACCAAGAGACCCAGTACTTC
CDR3aa: CSASAGADPNQETQYF

v_gene: TRBV4-3
j_gene: TRBJ1-1
abundance: NA
d_gene: NA
CDR3nt: TGCGCCAGCAGCCGGTTGATGAACACTGAAGCTTTCTTT
CDR3aa: CASSRLMNTEAFF

v_gene: TRBV6-6
j_gene: TRBJ2-7
abundance: few
d_gene: TRBD1
CDR3nt: TGTGCCAGCACAACAGGGGGCAACGAGCAGTACTTC
CDR3aa: CASTTGGNEQYF

v_gene: TRBV12-3/TRBV12-4
j_gene: TRBJ2-5
abundance: NA
d_gene: NA
CDR3nt: TGTGCCAGCAGTTCCCGGCGGGCCCAGCGGCTGTTGATCCAGTACTTC
CDR3aa: CASSSRRAQRLLIQYF

v_gene: TRBV10-2
j_gene: TRBJ2-5
abundance: few
d_gene: TRBD1
CDR3nt: TGCGCCAGCAGGATGGGCGGACAGGGGGAGACCCAGTACTTC
CDR3aa: CASRMGGQGETQYF

v_gene: TRBV15
j_gene: TRBJ2-6
abundance: few
d_gene: TRBD1
CDR3nt: TGTGCCACCAGCAGAGGACAGGGGACCTACTCTGGGGCCAACGTCCTGACTTTC
CDR3aa: CATSRGQGTYSGANVLTF

v_gene: TRBV7-2
j_gene: TRBJ1-3
abundance: many
d_gene: NA
CDR3nt: TGTGCCAGCACCCAAAGTTCTCTTCCCTCTGGAAACACCATATATTTT
CDR3aa: CASTQSSLPSGNTIYF

v_gene: TRBV2
j_gene: TRBJ1-1
abundance: NA
d_gene: NA
CDR3nt: TGTGCCAGCAGTCCCAGGAGCACAGGGACGGGCACTGAAGCTTTCTTT
CDR3aa: CASSPRSTGTGTEAFF

v_gene: TRBV24-1
j_gene: TRBJ2-2
abundance: NA
d_gene: NA
CDR3nt: TGTGCCACCAGGGCCGACGGACTCACCGGGGAGCTGTTTTTT
CDR3aa: CATRADGLTGELFF

v_gene: TRBV2
j_gene: TRBJ1-1
abundance: few
d_gene: NA
CDR3nt: TGTGCCAGCAGTGAAGCAGGGACGGAATACACTGAAGCTTTCTTT
CDR3aa: CASSEAGTEYTEAFF

v_gene: TRBV6-1
j_gene: TRBJ2-5
abundance: NA
d_gene: TRBD1
CDR3nt: TGTGCCAGCAGGTCCACAGGGGTGGAGACCCAGTACTTC
CDR3aa: CASRSTGVETQYF

v_gene: TRBV11-2
j_gene: TRBJ2-1
abundance: many
d_gene: TRBD2
CDR3nt: TGTGCCAGCAGCTTAGATGTGGCGGGGGGAACCTACAATGAGCAGTTCTTC
CDR3aa: CASSLDVAGGTYNEQFF

v_gene: TRBV12-3/TRBV12-4
j_gene: TRBJ1-5
abundance: many
d_gene: NA
CDR3nt: TGTGCCAGCAGCCCAGGGGCAGGATATCAGCCCCAGCATTTT
CDR3aa: CASSPGAGYQPQHF

v_gene: TRBV5-6
j_gene: TRBJ2-3
abundance: many
d_gene: TRBD1
CDR3nt: TGTGCCAGCAGCCTTCTGACAGGGGCACTGGGAGATACGCAGTATTTT
CDR3aa: CASSLLTGALGDTQYF

v_gene: TRBV6-2/TRBV6-3
j_gene: TRBJ1-1
abundance: NA
d_gene: NA
CDR3nt: TGTGCCAGCAGGGGCGGACTCATAAGGGATGGCACTGAAGCTTTCTTT
CDR3aa: CASRGGLIRDGTEAFF

v_gene: TRBV6-2/TRBV6-3
j_gene: TRBJ2-1
abundance: few
d_gene: TRBD2
CDR3nt: TGTGCCAGCAGCCGGGGGGGTAGCGACCTGCGAGAGTTCTTC
CDR3aa: CASSRGGSDLREFF

v_gene: TRBV10-3
j_gene: TRBJ1-1
abundance: NA
d_gene: TRBD1
CDR3nt: TGTGCCATCATAAGTGAGGACAGGGTTGGGACTGAAGCTTTCTTT
CDR3aa: CAIISEDRVGTEAFF

v_gene: TRBV5-5
j_gene: TRBJ2-5
abundance: NA
d_gene: NA
CDR3nt: TGTGCCAGCACCCTCCTGAAAGAGACCCAGTACTTC
CDR3aa: CASTLLKETQYF

v_gene: TRBV12-3/TRBV12-4
j_gene: TRBJ1-5
abundance: NA
d_gene: TRBD1
CDR3nt: TGTGCCAGCAGTAGGACAGGGTACAATCAGCCCCAGCATTTT
CDR3aa: CASSRTGYNQPQHF

v_gene: TRBV10-3
j_gene: TRBJ1-2
abundance: many
d_gene: NA
CDR3nt: TGTGCCATCAGGGCCGGGACAACGGTGGAGGGCTACACCTTC
CDR3aa: CAIRAGTTVEGYTF

v_gene: TRBV7-8
j_gene: TRBJ2-3
abundance: NA
d_gene: NA
CDR3nt: TGTGCCAGCAGCTTAGCGGAACCGTTGGTCACAGATACGCAGTATTTT
CDR3aa: CASSLAEPLVTDTQYF

v_gene: TRBV7-2
j_gene: TRBJ2-7
abundance: few
d_gene: NA
CDR3nt: TGTGCCAGCAGCTTTGAGGTGTACGAGCAGTACTTC
CDR3aa: CASSFEVYEQYF

v_gene: TRBV7-9
j_gene: TRBJ2-5
abundance: few
d_gene: NA
CDR3nt: TGTGCCAGCAGCTTAAAAGGACAGCACCAAGAGACCCAGTACTTC
CDR3aa: CASSLKGQHQETQYF